This T cell receptor (beta chain) was sequenced for a study of blood T cell repertoires in COVID-19. As for the study in general: The United States, Italy and Spain supplied acute and convalescent COVID-19 samples. In each case, the material was cDNA or gDNA derived from T cells, B-cell-depleted T cells, or PBMCs.

Germline lookup yields CDR1 ENHRY and CDR2 SYGVKD. The CDR3 spans 14 residues. Unmatched junction bases numbered 0, after V lost 0 bases and J lost 4 bases. Original processing methods: Amplification of reference gene primers provided the estimated nucleated cell counts. Some clones are missing from TCRdb's copy, which holds only in-frame ones; the method was immunoSEQ multiplex PCR. Clone size and the V and J calls come from that table; the DNA yielded D and trimming. The profile covers just under 90,000 clones, with around 88% appearing a single time and roughly 0.51% taken by the ten largest. The sample comprised peripheral blood. The rearrangement uses TRBV10-3 and TRBJ1-2; 9 positions match TRBD1. The TCR sequence derives from a man between 60 and 75 years old with acute or convalescent COVID-19. The DNA of the CDR3 is TGTGCCATCAGTGAGTCGACAGGGGGCTATGGCTACACCTTC. Its protein product is CAISESTGGYGYTF.